A single sample is the source of the 23 T cell receptor beta chains below, sequenced in a study of blood T cell repertoires in COVID-19. Sequencing was performed with immunoSEQ multiplex PCR; in TCRdb, only in-frame clones are kept and a portion is missing. The table lists 150,000 to 200,000 clones, about 84% of them singletons. The sequencing sample was made of PBMCs or T cells enriched from blood (not recorded which). These receptors were taken from a woman younger than 45 who had recovered from COVID-19.

The chain is built from TRBV2 and TRBJ2-4; 9 bases match TRBD2. The CDR3 extends over 19 amino acids. CDR1 is SNHLY and CDR2 is FYNNEI in the germline V gene. The trim removed 3 bases at V and 0 bases at J, leaving 12 bases unmatched. For the CDR3, the DNA is TGTGCCAGCAGTGATGCGAGCGGGAGGAGCCATCTAGCCAAAAACATTCAGTACTTC. Protein sequence: CASSDASGRSHLAKNIQYF.

This chain connects TRBV19 to TRBJ2-7; possible D gene TRBD1, 6 bases. CDR1 LNHDA and CDR2 SQIVND come from the germline V gene (reference sequence). The CDR3 totals 13 residues. V lost 5 bases and J 6 bases, leaving 14 bases between the germline ends. The CDR3 spells CASSVTGFFEQYF. DNA of the CDR3: TGTGCCAGTAGTGTTACAGGGTTTTTCGAGCAGTACTTC.

This rearrangement joins TRBV7-9 to TRBJ2-2; 9 bases agree with TRBD2. J was trimmed by 7 bases and V by 4 bases; bases with no gene match: 4. Looked up from germline, CDR1 is SEHNR and CDR2 is FQNEAQ (reference sequence). The CDR3 is made up of 14 amino acids. CDR3 DNA: TGTGCCAGCAGCTCGACTAGCGGTATCGGGGAGCTGTTTTTT. Translating gives CASSSTSGIGELFF. The full variable domain, rest sourced from reference TRBV7-9 and TRBJ2-2, is DTGVSQNPRHKITKRGQNVTFRCDPISEHNRLYWYRQTLGQGPEFLTYFQNEAQLEKSRLLSDRFSAERPKGSFSTLEIQRTEQGDSAMYLCASSSTSGIGELFFGEGSRLTVL.

This clone was observed once. The chain is built from TRBV28 and TRBJ2-1, with 11 bases aligning to TRBD2. Germline-derived CDR1 and CDR2 are MDHEN and SYDVKM. This CDR3 comprises 15 residues. Trimming took 6 bases from V and 7 from J; bases not matched to a gene: 8. The CDR3 loop is CASSRSGRAGNEQFF. Written as DNA, the CDR3 is TGTGCCAGCAGCCGTAGCGGGAGGGCCGGTAATGAGCAGTTCTTC.

The chain combines TRBV30 with TRBJ1-1; no firm D call. The V end lost 5 bases, the J end lost 2 bases, and 6 bases lay between the germline ends. Germline assignment: CDR1 GTSNPN and CDR2 SVGIG (reference sequence). The CDR3 sequence is 11 residues long. The CDR3 coding sequence is TGTGCCTGGGTCCTTAACACTGAAGCTTTCTTT. Translation gives CAWVLNTEAFF.

The V and J genes are TRBV7-9 and TRBJ2-3, with D tentatively TRBD1 (6 bases). Germline values: CDR1 SEHNR, CDR2 FQNEAQ (reference sequence). This CDR3 has 15 amino acids. V shed 5 bases and J shed 6 bases, with 18 bases lying between them. The CDR3 region has the DNA TGTGCCAGCAGCACTCACAGGGCACGTGGGGATACGCAGTATTTT. It yields the protein CASSTHRARGDTQYF.

This rearrangement joins TRBV19 to TRBJ2-1; the D gene is possibly TRBD2 (6 bases). This CDR3 region has 19 residues. Per the germline V gene, CDR1 is LNHDA and CDR2 is SQIVND (reference sequence). Trimming removed 3 bases at V and 7 bases at J, with 28 bases between. The CDR3 loop is CASSIYPLHLARVANEQFF. The CDR3 nucleotides read TGTGCCAGTAGTATCTATCCCCTCCACCTAGCGAGGGTTGCTAATGAGCAGTTCTTC.

The V call is TRBV19, the J call TRBJ2-1; 10 bases are a match to TRBD2. The CDR3 consists of 14 residues. The V and J ends lost 5 bases and 9 bases, in that order; junction bases with no gene match: 7. Per germline, CDR1 LNHDA and CDR2 SQIVND (reference sequence). CDR3 amino acids: CASSQLAGAGEQFF. CDR3 coding DNA: TGTGCCAGTAGTCAGCTAGCGGGAGCGGGTGAGCAGTTCTTC.

This clone has only a few counts. V gene TRBV18 combines with J gene TRBJ2-4; tentative D call: TRBD1 (6 bases). The V end was cut by 2 bases, the J end by 5 bases, with 10 bases between. Germline-derived CDR1 and CDR2 are KGHSH and LQKENI. The length of the CDR3 is 14 residues. The CDR3 region is CASSPSGAQNIQYF. The CDR3 nucleotides are TGTGCCAGCTCACCATCAGGGGCCCAAAACATTCAGTACTTC.

This chain joins TRBV6-5 and TRBJ2-3; TRBD1 matches at 8 bases. Looked up from germline, CDR1 is MNHEY and CDR2 is SVGAGI. J lost 0 bases, V lost 6 bases, and 5 bases had no gene match. There are 15 residues in the CDR3. The CDR3 DNA follows: TGTGCCAGCAGAGGAGGACAGGGTAGCACAGATACGCAGTATTTT. Protein sequence: CASRGGQGSTDTQYF.

This chain connects TRBV2 to TRBJ1-2; a possible D gene is TRBD1 (5 bases). This CDR3 is 12 amino acids long. The germline CDR1 and CDR2 sequences are SNHLY and FYNNEI. The germline V and J ends were trimmed by 8 bases and 2 bases, with 9 bases remaining between them. DNA for the CDR3: TGTGCCAGCCTCAGGGTGAACTATGGCTACACCTTC. The encoded protein is CASLRVNYGYTF. Based on the CDR3 plus reference TRBV2 and TRBJ1-2, the full variable domain is EPEVTQTPSHQVTQMGQEVILRCVPISNHLYFYWYRQILGQKVEFLVSFYNNEISEKSEIFDDQFSVERPDGSNFTLKIRSTKLEDSAMYFCASLRVNYGYTFGSGTRLTVV.

The gene calls are TRBV2 and TRBJ1-1; D uncertain. This CDR3 contains 13 residues. Trimming removed 4 bases at V and 2 bases at J, with 8 bases between. Germline CDR1 reads SNHLY; CDR2 reads FYNNEI. CDR3 protein: CASSGSFNTEAFF. The CDR3, as DNA: TGTGCCAGCAGTGGAAGCTTTAACACTGAAGCTTTCTTT.

The gene calls are TRBV19 and TRBJ2-1, with 15 bases identical to TRBD2. The germline CDR1 and CDR2 sequences are LNHDA and SQIVND (reference sequence). CDR3 length: 17 amino acids. V trimming: 5 bases; J trimming: 9 bases; junction bases outside the gene matches: 11. CDR3 in amino acids: CASSQGLAGGGYGEQFF. CDR3 DNA sequence: TGTGCCAGTAGTCAAGGACTAGCGGGAGGGGGGTACGGTGAGCAGTTCTTC. The full variable domain, in which reference TRBV19 and TRBJ2-1 provide the parts outside the CDR3, is DGGITQSPKYLFRKEGQNVTLSCEQNLNHDAMYWYRQDPGQGLRLIYYSQIVNDFQKGDIAEGYSVSREKKESFPLTVTSAQKNPTAFYLCASSQGLAGGGYGEQFFGPGTRLTVL.

The J gene is TRBJ1-1, the V gene TRBV30; 8 bases are a match to TRBD1. This CDR3 has 12 residues. With 3 bases clipped from V and 8 bases from J, the junction kept 5 bases outside the gene matches. Germline V gene sequence: CDR1 GTSNPN, CDR2 SVGIG (reference sequence). Here the CDR3 reads CAWREGDREAFF. CDR3 nucleotides: TGTGCCTGGAGGGAGGGGGACAGGGAAGCTTTCTTT.

This chain links TRBV19 with TRBJ1-2; tentative D call: TRBD1 (6 bases). Germline CDR1 LNHDA, CDR2 SQIVND (reference sequence). The CDR3 totals 18 residues. Trimming removed 3 bases at V and 3 bases at J, with 23 bases between. The CDR3 region has the DNA TGTGCCAGTAGTATTACGGACAGTAGGGGGAATCACTACTATGGCTACACCTTC. It codes for CASSITDSRGNHYYGYTF.

The chain employs TRBV6-5 and TRBJ2-1; D is perhaps TRBD1 (5 bases). Trimming stripped 9 bases from V and 9 bases from J, with 15 bases between. Germline assignment: CDR1 MNHEY and CDR2 SVGAGI. The CDR3 is made up of 12 amino acids. CDR3 residues: CASRDGAGEQFF. CDR3 sequence (DNA): TGTGCCAGTAGAGATGGGGCCGGTGAGCAGTTCTTC.

The J gene is TRBJ1-5, the V gene TRBV10-2; D unclear. V was clipped by 0 bases and J by 1 base, with 13 bases between them. The CDR3 loop spans 17 amino acids. The germline V gene has CDR1 WSHSY and CDR2 SAAADI. CDR3 region: CASSESRVIKSNQPQHF. The CDR3 DNA follows: TGCGCCAGCAGTGAGTCGAGGGTTATCAAAAGCAATCAGCCCCAGCATTTT.

The V and J genes are TRBV19 and TRBJ1-2; D gene uncertain. Germline values: CDR1 LNHDA, CDR2 SQIVND (reference sequence). The V and J ends lost 1 base and 4 bases respectively, with 10 bases between them. The CDR3 sequence is 14 residues long. This chain's CDR3 is CASSIAEELYGYTF. CDR3 sequence (DNA): TGTGCCAGTAGTATAGCTGAGGAACTCTATGGCTACACCTTC.

V usage is TRBV6-5 and J usage is TRBJ2-3, with a tentative D call TRBD1 (6 bases). The CDR3 sequence is 14 residues long. CDR1 MNHEY and CDR2 SVGAGI come from the germline V gene. The V gene lost 4 bases and the J gene lost 2 bases, with 10 bases spanning the gap. CDR3: CASSSRTATDTQYF. The CDR3 DNA reads as TGTGCCAGCAGTTCGCGGACAGCCACAGATACGCAGTATTTT.

CDR3 sequence (DNA): TGCGCCAGCAGCCTGGACAGGGGGCGCGTAAATGAGCAGTTCTTC. It specifies CASSLDRGRVNEQFF. This chain links TRBV5-1 with TRBJ2-1; 11 bases match TRBD1. With 4 bases clipped from V and 7 bases from J, the junction kept 7 bases outside the gene matches. CDR3 size: 15 residues. Germline CDR1 and CDR2: SGHRS and YFSETQ.

This sequence joins TRBV10-1 and TRBJ2-7; 11 bases are a match to TRBD2. V lost 4 bases and J lost 4; bases outside the gene matches: 6. The length of the CDR3 is 15 residues. Germline assignment: CDR1 WNHNN and CDR2 SYGVQD (reference sequence). CDR3 loop: CASSATSGSTYEQYF. CDR3 nucleotides: TGCGCCAGCAGTGCAACTAGCGGGAGTACTTACGAGCAGTACTTC.

The rearrangement uses TRBV21-1 and TRBJ1-2; the table's D call, TRBD1, has no DNA check behind it. TRBV21-1 is given as a pseudogene. This CDR3 contains 15 residues. The CDR3: CASSKRDSRPSGYTF. CDR3 coding DNA: TGTGCCAGCAGCAAACGGGACAGTCGGCCCAGCGGCTACACCTTC.

The rearrangement uses TRBV5-1 and TRBJ1-5, with 7 nucleotides matching TRBD1. CDR1 is SGHRS and CDR2 is YFSETQ in the germline V gene. This CDR3 region has 14 residues. V gave up 4 bases and J gave up 11 bases; unmatched junction bases: 12. CDR3 loop: CASSPEPQTGAQHF. CDR3 nucleotide sequence: TGCGCCAGCAGCCCGGAACCACAAACAGGGGCCCAGCATTTT.